The present T cell receptor (beta chain) was sequenced within a study of T cells in women clearing cervical HPV infection. General study findings and limits: CIN3+ cases had significantly higher TCR richness than controls; evenness did not differ.

V lost 3 bases to trimming and J lost 0 bases, with 6 bases between them. Germline V gene data show CDR1 as PRHDT and CDR2 as FYEKMQ (reference sequence). This CDR3 comprises 13 residues. A remark on this clone: Its specificity is not known. Sequencing ends 3 residues short of the CDR3 end; the germline J gene provides the rest.

The assay was immunoSEQ multiplex PCR, and TCRdb's table has in-frame clones only and misses some. The sample has around 31,000 clones. Sample: blood buffy coat. The receptor comes from a woman aged 18 to 75 with a cervical HPV16 infection that either progressed to CIN3+ or cleared (not recorded which). This rearrangement joins TRBV13 to TRBJ2-7; no reliable D call. CDR3 in amino acids: CASSFGSSYEQYF. CDR3 DNA (partial): TGTGCCAGCAGCTTCGGTAGCTCCTACGAG.